This paragraph covers one T cell receptor (beta chain) sequence. Antigen specificity is unknown. Germline CDR1 is MNHEY and CDR2 is SMNVEV (reference sequence). The V and J ends lost 6 bases and 6 bases respectively, with 17 bases between them. The CDR3 has 14 residues. Produced via immunoSEQ multiplex PCR; TCRdb's table is partial and in-frame only. This sample carries some 96,000 clones, approximately 94% of them seen once, and the ten largest clones take roughly 2%. Noted time point: cycle 4 day 1 (C4D1), after less than 7 weeks of nivolumab. Each and every patient relapsed after autologous stem cell transplantation, and patients got differing brentuximab vedotin exposure. The entry originates in a study of PD-1 blockade in classical Hodgkin lymphoma. The study's findings and limits: The drivers behind the repertoire differences, possibly disease activity or prior therapy, remain undefined.

The V gene is TRBV27, the J gene TRBJ1-2, with D uncertain. The TCR was taken from a human donor with classical Hodgkin lymphoma. The specimen was peripheral blood mononuclear cells (PBMCs), collected before the fourth cycle of nivolumab. CDR3 coding DNA: TGTGCCAGCAGGACTGACCCGGCCGGGGATGGCTACACCTTC. Translating gives CASRTDPAGDGYTF.